The 5 T cell receptor beta chains below come from one sample, sequenced in a study of T cell responses to AZD1222 COVID-19 vaccine. Libraries were prepared by immunoSEQ multiplex PCR; TCRdb keeps only in-frame clonotypes and omits some of them. The sample records 150,000 to 200,000 clones, about 90% being singletons. The sample was peripheral blood, taken 28 days after the second AZD1222 dose. The receptors here all came from an adult who received the AZD1222 COVID-19 vaccine.

The V gene is TRBV9, the J gene TRBJ2-3, with TRBD2 matching 11 bases. The CDR3 runs 15 residues. The junction had 4 bases not matched to a gene; V was cut back by 4 bases and J by 3 bases. CDR1 is SGDLS and CDR2 is YYNGEE in the germline V gene. This CDR3 reads CASSIGTSGTDTQYF. CDR3 DNA: TGTGCCAGCAGCATCGGGACTAGCGGAACAGATACGCAGTATTTT.

The chain recombines TRBV5-1 with TRBJ2-5; tentatively, D is TRBD1 or TRBD2 (5 bases each). Germline V lookup: CDR1 SGHRS, CDR2 YFSETQ. The V and J ends lost 2 bases and 4 bases respectively, with 12 bases between them. The CDR3 loop spans 14 amino acids. The CDR3 is CASSLSPGTETQYF. The CDR3 DNA reads as TGCGCCAGCAGCTTAAGCCCCGGGACAGAGACCCAGTACTTC.

The chain employs TRBV9 and TRBJ2-2; D gene uncertain. The germline V and J ends were trimmed by 1 base and 5 bases, with 3 bases remaining between them. The CDR3 has 12 residues. The germline V gene encodes CDR1 SGDLS and CDR2 YYNGEE. CDR3 nucleotides: TGTGCCAGCAGCGTATTGACCGGGGAGCTGTTTTTT. This gives the protein CASSVLTGELFF.

This chain links TRBV7-2 with TRBJ2-2, with D possibly matching TRBD2 (5 bases). This CDR3 spans 17 amino acids. Germline CDR1 is SGHTA and CDR2 is FQGNSA. V was shortened by 5 bases and J by 0 bases, with 16 bases between the two germline ends. CDR3 amino acids: CASSNGPRAANTGELFF. Written as DNA, the CDR3 is TGTGCCAGCAGCAATGGCCCCCGAGCGGCGAACACCGGGGAGCTGTTTTTT.

Remarks on this clone: Other DNA sequences in this sample translate to the same CDR3. This chain uses TRBV7-2 with TRBJ2-7, with D uncertain. This CDR3 is built from 13 residues. Germline loops: CDR1 SGHTA, CDR2 FQGNSA. Trimming took 4 bases from V and 0 from J, leaving 7 bases between them. This CDR3 is CASSSGPSYEQYF. The DNA of the CDR3 is TGTGCCAGCAGCTCCGGACCCTCCTACGAGCAGTACTTC.